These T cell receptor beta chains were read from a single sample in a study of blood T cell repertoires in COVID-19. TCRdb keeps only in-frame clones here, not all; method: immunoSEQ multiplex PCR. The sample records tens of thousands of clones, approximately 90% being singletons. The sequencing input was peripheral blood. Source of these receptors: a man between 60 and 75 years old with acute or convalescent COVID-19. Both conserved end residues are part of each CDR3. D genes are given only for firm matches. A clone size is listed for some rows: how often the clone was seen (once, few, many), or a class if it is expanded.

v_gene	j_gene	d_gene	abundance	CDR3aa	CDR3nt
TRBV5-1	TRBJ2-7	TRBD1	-	CASSTGTGAGSYEQYF	TGCGCCAGCAGCACCGGGACAGGGGCCGGAAGTTACGAGCAGTACTTC
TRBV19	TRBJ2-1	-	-	CASSNHVGRIEQFF	TGTGCCAGTAGTAATCACGTGGGGAGAATTGAGCAGTTCTTC
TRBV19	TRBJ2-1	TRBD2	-	CATLRGANEQFF	TGTGCCACTTTGCGGGGGGCGAATGAGCAGTTCTTC
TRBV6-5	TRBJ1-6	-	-	CASSYQVALGSPLHF	TGTGCCAGCAGCTATCAAGTCGCCCTCGGTTCACCCCTCCACTTT
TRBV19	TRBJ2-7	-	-	CASSIERGSIYEQYF	TGTGCCAGTAGTATCGAGAGGGGGAGTATATACGAGCAGTACTTC
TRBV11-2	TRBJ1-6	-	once	CASSLHGYNSPLHF	TGTGCCAGCAGCTTACACGGGTATAATTCACCCCTCCACTTT
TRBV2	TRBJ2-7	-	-	CASRGGRYEQYF	TGTGCCAGCCGGGGTGGCAGGTACGAGCAGTACTTC
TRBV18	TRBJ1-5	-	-	CASSYQTVSGQPQHF	TGTGCCAGCTCATATCAGACGGTCTCGGGGCAGCCCCAGCATTTT
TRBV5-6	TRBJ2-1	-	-	CASSLPRLASHNEQFF	TGTGCCAGCAGCTTACCTCGCCTAGCGTCCCACAATGAGCAGTTCTTC
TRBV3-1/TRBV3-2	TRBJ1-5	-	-	CASSQDLRGPQHF	TGTGCCAGCAGCCAAGATCTCCGGGGGCCCCAGCATTTT
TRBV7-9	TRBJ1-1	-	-	CASSFFAMNTEAFF	TGTGCCAGCAGCTTCTTTGCTATGAACACTGAAGCTTTCTTT
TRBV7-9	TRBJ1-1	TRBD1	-	CASTRYRGRSEMNTEAFF	TGTGCCAGCACCCGGTACAGGGGGCGTTCGGAGATGAACACTGAAGCTTTCTTT
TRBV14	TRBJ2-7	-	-	CASSGIQGREQYF	TGTGCCAGCAGCGGTATACAGGGACGCGAGCAGTACTTC
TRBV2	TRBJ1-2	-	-	CASSDFNYGYTF	TGTGCCAGCTCAGACTTTAACTATGGCTACACCTTC
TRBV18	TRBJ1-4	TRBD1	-	CASSSGQPPNEKLFF	TGTGCCAGCTCATCGGGACAGCCTCCTAATGAAAAACTGTTTTTT
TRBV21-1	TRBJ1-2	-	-	CASSKMGAGEPYGYTF	TGTGCCAGCAGCAAAATGGGGGCCGGGGAGCCATATGGCTACACCTTC
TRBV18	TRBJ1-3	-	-	CASSLNAGSGAGNTIYF	TGTGCCAGCTCACTCAACGCAGGGTCGGGCGCTGGAAACACCATATATTTT
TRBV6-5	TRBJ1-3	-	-	CASSGGQFRRNTIYF	TGTGCCAGTTCTGGTGGGCAGTTCCGGAGGAACACCATATATTTT
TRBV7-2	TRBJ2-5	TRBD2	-	CASSLVGAGGETQYF	TGTGCCAGCAGCTTAGTAGGGGCCGGGGGGGAGACCCAGTACTTC
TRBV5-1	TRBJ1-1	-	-	CASSFIANTEAFF	TGCGCCAGCAGCTTTATAGCGAACACTGAAGCTTTCTTT
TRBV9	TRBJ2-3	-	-	CASSVVGGITDTQYF	TGTGCCAGCAGCGTAGTGGGGGGAATCACAGATACGCAGTATTTT
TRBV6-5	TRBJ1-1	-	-	CASSPQTVNTEAFF	TGTGCCAGCAGTCCTCAGACAGTGAACACTGAAGCTTTCTTT
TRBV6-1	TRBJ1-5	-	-	CASSDTRGNQPQHF	TGTGCCAGCAGTGATACCCGGGGCAATCAGCCCCAGCATTTT
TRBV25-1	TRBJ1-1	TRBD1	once	CASHDRAEAFF	TGTGCCAGCCACGACAGGGCTGAAGCTTTCTTT
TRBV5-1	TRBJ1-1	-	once	CASSREVNTEAFF	TGCGCCAGCAGCCGCGAAGTGAACACTGAAGCTTTCTTT
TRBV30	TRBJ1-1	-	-	CAWSVRGQRNPNTEAFF	TGTGCCTGGAGTGTACGTGGACAGCGTAACCCGAACACTGAAGCTTTCTTT
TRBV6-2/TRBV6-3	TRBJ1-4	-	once	CASSSRQMNTEKLFF	TGTGCCAGCAGTTCCCGACAGATGAACACGGAAAAACTGTTTTTT
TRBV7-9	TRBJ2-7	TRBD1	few	CASSLPGQGVAYEQYF	TGTGCCAGCAGCCTTCCGGGACAGGGGGTTGCCTACGAGCAGTACTTC
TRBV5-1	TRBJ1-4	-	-	CASSLYGGANEKLFF	TGCGCCAGCAGCTTATACGGGGGTGCTAATGAAAAACTGTTTTTT
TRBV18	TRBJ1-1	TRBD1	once	CASSPIGQGTEAFF	TGTGCCAGCTCACCCATTGGACAGGGCACTGAAGCTTTCTTT
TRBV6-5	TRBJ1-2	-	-	CASMTEAYGYTF	TGTGCCAGCATGACAGAAGCTTATGGCTACACCTTC
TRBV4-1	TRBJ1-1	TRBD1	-	CASSQGRGQGRFEDTEAFF	TGCGCCAGCAGCCAAGGGAGGGGACAGGGTAGGTTCGAGGACACTGAAGCTTTCTTT
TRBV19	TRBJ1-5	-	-	CASQLTVSFNQPQHF	TGTGCCAGTCAGTTGACAGTCAGCTTCAATCAGCCCCAGCATTTT
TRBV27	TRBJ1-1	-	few	CASRASTKNTEAFF	TGTGCCAGCAGAGCCTCGACAAAGAACACTGAAGCTTTCTTT
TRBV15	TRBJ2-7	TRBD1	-	CATGTGASEQYF	TGTGCCACCGGGACAGGGGCTAGCGAGCAGTACTTC
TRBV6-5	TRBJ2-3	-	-	CASNQGPLPTDTQYF	TGTGCCAGCAATCAGGGCCCCCTTCCCACAGATACGCAGTATTTT
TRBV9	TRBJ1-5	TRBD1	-	CASSVGQGANQPQHF	TGTGCCAGCAGCGTAGGCCAGGGGGCCAATCAGCCCCAGCATTTT